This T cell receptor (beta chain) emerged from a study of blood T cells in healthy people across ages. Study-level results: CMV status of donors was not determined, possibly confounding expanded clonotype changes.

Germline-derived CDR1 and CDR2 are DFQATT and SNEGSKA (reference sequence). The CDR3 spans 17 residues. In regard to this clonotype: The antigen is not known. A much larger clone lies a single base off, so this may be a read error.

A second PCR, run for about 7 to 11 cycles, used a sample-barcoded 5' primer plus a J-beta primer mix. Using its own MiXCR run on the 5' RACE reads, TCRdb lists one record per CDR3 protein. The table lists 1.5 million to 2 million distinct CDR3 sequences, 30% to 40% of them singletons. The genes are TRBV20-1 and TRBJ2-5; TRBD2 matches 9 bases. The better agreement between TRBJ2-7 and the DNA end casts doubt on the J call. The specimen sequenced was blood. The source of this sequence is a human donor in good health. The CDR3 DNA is TGCAGTGCTAGAGATCTGAATGGGCGGGGGGGTTCCTGCGAGCAGTACTTC. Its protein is CSARDLNGRGGSCEQYF.